This TCR beta chain was observed in a study of shared clonotypes between healthy human individuals. Sorted-subset replicate PCRs used about 190 ng of genomic DNA. This amount corresponded to 25,000 to 30,000 T cell genomes. The protocol was immunoSEQ multiplex PCR, while the TCRdb copy is restricted to in-frame clones and leaves out a portion. This table has millions of clones, approximately 92% appearing once. Trimming cost V 3 bases and J 0 bases; bases outside gene matches: 2. The CDR3 length is 14 residues. Germline loops: CDR1 MNHNY, CDR2 SVGAGI (reference sequence). Sequencing was carried out using naive CD4+ T cells sorted from blood. Subset in this sample: CD45RA+ positively selected. This TCR was sampled from a man aged 18 to 30 in good health. This chain links TRBV6-6 with TRBJ2-7, with 7 bases fitting TRBD2. The CDR3 nucleotides read TGTGCCAGCAGTTATCAGCGGGACTCCTACGAGCAGTACTTC. Protein sequence: CASSYQRDSYEQYF.